These T cell receptor beta chains were read from a single sample in a study of human T cells and chemical hapten exposure. TCRdb ran MiXCR on the RACE reads and lists one entry per CDR3 protein. The sample shows approximately 350,000 distinct CDR3 sequences, under 6.5% of them seen only once. Sequencing was performed on whole blood, taken in connection with sensitization to the hapten diphenylcyclopropenone (DPC). Receptors were obtained from a woman younger than 35 with alopecia areata. Some clones in this sample may be carry-over from other donors' samples. CDR3s leave out the opening cysteine and the closing phenylalanine or tryptophan. Clone size is shown for a subset of rows, as once, few, many or a class of expanded clone.

v_call	clone_size	j_call	cdr3_aa
TRBV14	-	TRBJ2-7	ASSQEVGTIEQY
TRBV7-9	few	TRBJ1-4	ASSLGASINEKLF
TRBV12-3/TRBV12-4	many	TRBJ2-5	ASTPGSDIWANQETQY
TRBV6-1	few	TRBJ2-5	ASSIDREETQY
TRBV7-2	-	TRBJ1-1	ASSTRGRGLMNTEAF
TRBV20-1	many	TRBJ1-1	SARGAGRNTEAF
TRBV7-9	-	TRBJ2-3	ACSGLGNTDTQY
TRBV6-2/TRBV6-3	-	TRBJ1-2	ASSYGTPLDNGYT
TRBV4-2	many	TRBJ1-1	ASSQGTGVNTEAF
TRBV20-1	few	TRBJ2-3	SADIETSGTDTQY
TRBV6-5	many	TRBJ1-1	ASSRTGREAF
TRBV14	few	TRBJ1-1	ASSQDQRTEAF
TRBV27	few	TRBJ1-1	ASSNGQVNEAF
TRBV11-2	-	TRBJ2-3	ASSLFEEGPADTQY
TRBV27	few	TRBJ2-7	ASSLQGASPYEQY
TRBV6-6	-	TRBJ2-5	ASSNSGQGKETQY
TRBV29-1	many	TRBJ2-7	SVDSGEQY
TRBV9	many	TRBJ1-6	ASSDGQIYNSPLH
TRBV11-2	few	TRBJ2-2	ASSFIGNTGELF
TRBV12-3/TRBV12-4	-	TRBJ2-5	ASSPRQGGETQY
TRBV20-1	many	TRBJ1-1	SARGLEANTEAF
TRBV29-1	-	TRBJ1-2	SVEDRGSYGYT